This entry lists 11 T cell receptor beta chains sequenced from one sample in a study of T cell responses to AZD1222 COVID-19 vaccine. Profiled with immunoSEQ multiplex PCR; TCRdb holds only in-frame clones, not every one. The profile shows about 130,000 clones, roughly 94% of them singletons. This specimen consisted of peripheral blood, obtained on day 0 of AZD1222 vaccination. The receptors come from an adult in good health.

The chain couples TRBV7-2 to TRBJ2-7, with D perhaps given as TRBD1 or TRBD2 (5 bases each). CDR3 length: 14 residues. V was pared by 4 bases and J by 2 bases, with 12 bases between. CDR1 is SGHTA and CDR2 is FQGNSA in the germline V gene. CDR3 sequence reads: CASSSGTTTYEQYF. In DNA form, the CDR3 reads TGTGCCAGCAGCTCCGGGACCACAACCTACGAGCAGTACTTC.

Only one count was recorded for this clone. This sample includes further DNA sequences coding for the same CDR3. This chain connects TRBV5-4 to TRBJ2-7; the match to TRBD1 covers 7 bases. From germline, CDR1 is SGHNT and CDR2 YYREEE (reference sequence). J lost 0 bases, V lost 0 bases, and 3 bases had no gene match. The CDR3 loop spans 15 amino acids. The DNA of the CDR3 is TGTGCCAGCAGCTTGGCAGGGGGAAGCTCCTACGAGCAGTACTTC. Residues: CASSLAGGSSYEQYF. Full variable domain (remainder filled in from reference TRBV5-4 and TRBJ2-7): ETGVTQSPTHLIKTRGQQVTLRCSSQSGHNTVSWYQQALGQGPQFIFQYYREEENGRGNFPPRFSGLQFPNYSSELNVNALELDDSALYLCASSLAGGSSYEQYFGPGTRLTVT.

This chain joins TRBV29-1 and TRBJ2-1; 8 bases align to TRBD1. This CDR3 is 13 amino acids long. Germline CDR1 is SQVTM and CDR2 is ANQGSEA. V lost 0 bases and J lost 15; bases outside the gene matches: 10. The DNA for the CDR3 is TGCAGCGTTGAAGATCAAAGGACAGGGTGTCGGTTCTTC. This gives the protein CSVEDQRTGCRFF.

This clone was detected once. At one end, the junction sequence differs from germline, possibly due to a read error. The V call is TRBV2, the J call TRBJ2-5, with D possibly called TRBD1 or TRBD2 (5 bases each). This CDR3 is 14 amino acids long. Germline CDR1 is SNHLY and CDR2 is FYNNEI. The CDR3 DNA reads as TGTGCCAGCAGTGAATTCGGGGCCCAAGGGACCCAGTACTTC. Its protein product is CASSEFGAQGTQYF.

The V and J genes are TRBV5-1 and TRBJ1-2; 7 positions agree with TRBD1. The trim removed 5 bases at V and 1 base at J, leaving 2 bases unmatched. The CDR3 has 13 amino acids. Germline V gene data show CDR1 as SGHRS and CDR2 as YFSETQ. Here the CDR3 DNA reads TGCGCCAGCAGAAGGGACAGTAACTATGGCTACACCTTC. This encodes CASRRDSNYGYTF.

This rearrangement joins TRBV7-9 to TRBJ1-6, with D possibly being TRBD1 (5 bases). Germline assignment: CDR1 SEHNR and CDR2 FQNEAQ (reference sequence). V was shortened by 1 base and J by 6 bases, with 10 bases between the two germline ends. The CDR3 is made up of 15 amino acids. Written as DNA, the CDR3 is TGTGCCAGCAGCTTAGAGGGACTGACTAATTCACCCCTCCACTTT. This codes for CASSLEGLTNSPLHF.

This sequence joins TRBV18 and TRBJ1-4; a weak D match, TRBD1 (6 bases). The V gene's germline CDR1 is KGHSH and CDR2 LQKENI. The CDR3 contains 16 residues. Trimming cost V 0 bases and J 7 bases, with 15 bases left between them. The DNA for the CDR3 is TGTGCCAGCTCACCACCAGTACAGGGAGGGATTGAAAAACTGTTTTTT. This sequence encodes CASSPPVQGGIEKLFF.

Only one count was recorded for this clone. J is TRBJ1-1 and V is TRBV5-1; D uncertain. Germline V lookup: CDR1 SGHRS, CDR2 YFSETQ. There are 14 residues in the CDR3. V was pared by 1 base and J by 1 base, with 8 bases between. CDR3 sequence (DNA): TGCGCCAGCAGCTTGAAGGTAGGGAACACTGAAGCTTTCTTT. Translation gives CASSLKVGNTEAFF.

CDR3 protein: CASSPRLAGGGYTQYF. The CDR3 DNA reads TGTGCCAGCAGCCCTCGACTAGCGGGGGGCGGGTATACGCAGTATTTT. V is TRBV7-2 and J is TRBJ2-3, with 13 bases lining up with TRBD2. V shed 5 bases and J 7 bases; nucleotides not matched to a gene: 9. Germline V gives CDR1 SGHTA, CDR2 FQGNSA. The CDR3 is made up of 16 amino acids.

This chain's CDR3 is CAIGGTLGNTIYF. The CDR3 DNA reads as TGTGCCATCGGAGGGACTCTCGGAAACACCATATATTTT. This chain joins TRBV10-3 and TRBJ1-3; D possibly corresponds to TRBD1 (5 bases). Germline values: CDR1 ENHRY, CDR2 SYGVKD. Between the trimmed V and J ends, which lost 8 bases and 4 bases, there was a span of 12 bases. The CDR3 sequence is 13 residues long.

This rearrangement joins TRBV19 to TRBJ1-2, with D possibly matching TRBD1 (5 bases). This CDR3 comprises 14 residues. The germline V gene has CDR1 LNHDA and CDR2 SQIVND (reference sequence). V gave up 5 bases and J gave up 0 bases, with 10 bases separating them. The CDR3, as DNA: TGTGCCAGTAGTGCTGGGGCCGCTAACTATGGCTACACCTTC. Translating it yields CASSAGAANYGYTF. The variable domain in full, completed from reference TRBV19 and TRBJ1-2, reads DGGITQSPKYLFRKEGQNVTLSCEQNLNHDAMYWYRQDPGQGLRLIYYSQIVNDFQKGDIAEGYSVSREKKESFPLTVTSAQKNPTAFYLCASSAGAANYGYTFGSGTRLTVV.